Given below is one T cell receptor beta chain in context. The antigen is undetermined. All the donors were Caucasian adults who lived in Nashville, Tennessee. The sample comes from a study of shared clonotypes between healthy human individuals. About the study: Researchers drew samples from two women and a few men aged 18 to 49. Three CD4 naive, three CD4 memory, two CD8 naive and one CD8 memory plate were used per donor.

V lost 2 bases and J lost 4, with 14 bases in between. Germline V gives CDR1 MNHEY, CDR2 SVGAGI. CDR3 length: 15 amino acids. Sequencing used immunoSEQ multiplex PCR; TCRdb keeps in-frame clones, though not all of them. The top ten hold 1.8% of the sample, which has about 730,000 clones, 72% seen once. Study-wide points: The represented genetic and exposure-history diversity was limited by the small number of donors.

The sequence derives from a woman in her twenties or thirties in good health. V is TRBV6-5 and J is TRBJ2-5, with D possibly being TRBD1 (5 bases). Sequenced material: memory CD4+ T cells sorted from blood. Subset meaning: CD45RA-negative fraction. In nucleotides, the CDR3 is TGTGCCAGCAGTTACGACCAGGGTCGGGTAGAGACCCAGTACTTC. It translates to CASSYDQGRVETQYF.